The T cell receptor beta chain described here comes from a study of T cells in Graves' hyperthyroidism and ophthalmopathy (dated by TCRdb to about 2019). Regarding the complete study: Peripheral blood samples were taken at initial diagnosis, before any treatment was given. For training and testing, the 80 to 100 patients in the discovery cohort were randomly divided in a 7:3 ratio. The paper reports TCR Vbeta CDR3 sequencing of 130 to 150 peripheral blood samples: fewer than 50 ophthalmopathy, 70 to 85 hyperthyroidism and 17 progressor patients. After blood sampling, hyperthyroidism patients were treated with methimazole at a starting dose of 30 mg daily, and ophthalmopathy patients were treated with high-dose intravenous methylprednisolone. A discovery cohort of about a hundred patients, 43 with Graves' ophthalmopathy and about 58 with stable Graves' hyperthyroidism, was used to find distinguishing TCR V-J signatures. Prospective prediction of ophthalmopathy was tested in an independent validation cohort consisting of 18 to 20 hyperthyroidism patients and around 17 patients who later progressed to ophthalmopathy. The study also compared thyroid tissue and blood T-cell repertoires from over 5 Graves' hyperthyroidism patients. What the research found in general, with its limitations: A 13 V-J signature model separated ophthalmopathy from stable hyperthyroidism, with 87.88% sensitivity and roughly 81% specificity in cross-validation and 80%/75% in testing. In validation, the model predicted progression to ophthalmopathy with 65% to 71% sensitivity and about 72% specificity, a median of 6.5 months before onset. Blood samples also contained most of the expanded thyroid clonotypes (frequency above 0.001), which suggests that blood repertoires may reflect thyroid immune responses. No statistical method was used to fix the sample size in advance, and group allocation was not hidden from the investigators.

The TCR beta CDR3 regions were amplified from the RNA transcripts. For the first round of RT-PCR on the TCR CDR3, the HTBI primer set was used together with the Qiagen OneStep RT-PCR kit. Libraries were constructed in a second round of multiplex PCR, after which size selection and purification were carried out. The libraries were sequenced on an Illumina HiSeq2000 using paired-end 100 bp reads. Per the original workflow: SOAPnuke was used to process the raw data, removing reads that contained adapters or uncalled bases, had a mean Phred below 15, or lacked an exact match to the constant primer or identifier. COPE v1.2.5 was used to merge the high-quality paired reads, and each unique nucleotide sequence was defined as a clonotype. MiTCR v1.1 was used to align the clonotypes against IMGT TRBV, TRBD and TRBJ reference segments. Analysis was restricted to V-J combinations with a frequency above 0.0001, which covered approximately 99% of repertoires. A TCS score was defined as the ratio of F50 (clonal expansion) to E x V (chaos), with BLOSUM62-based TCRdist applied between CDR3 peptides within each V-J. Welch's t-statistics and random forest reduced fewer than 550 V-J features to around 14, which were used in a naive Bayes classifier (R e1071). TCRdb's own reprocessing of the public reads used fastp at Q25 and MiXCR and kept productive beta chains. One record per CDR3 amino acid sequence lists the most common genes and DNA. V and J calls and clone size were set by TCRdb, not the authors. The sample table holds hundreds of thousands of distinct CDR3 sequences, of which 18% were seen once. The top ten clonotypes cover 16% of the sample.

Of note for this clonotype: Its antigen target is currently unknown. Base-call qualities are not available, and no considerably larger clone is one nucleotide away.

The hyperthyroidism patients were between 18 and 65 years old and newly diagnosed, with a disease duration of less than 2 months. The study excluded patients with uncontrolled infections, other autoimmune diseases, pregnancy or lactation. Diagnoses were established on the basis of clinical symptoms, serum thyroxine and TRAb, thyroid ultrasound, and orbital computed tomography. Blood from progressor patients was drawn when they were first diagnosed with hyperthyroidism, before any ophthalmopathy symptoms appeared. PBMCs were separated from over 9 ml of fresh peripheral blood using Ficoll-Paque density gradient centrifugation. Progressor patients were defined as those initially diagnosed with Graves' hyperthyroidism in whom ophthalmopathy developed during follow-up. Trizol reagent was used to extract total RNA, and RNA quality was then checked on an Agilent 2100 Bioanalyzer. The junction shows trimming of 6 bases on V and 7 bases on J, plus 13 bases between the germline ends. Spanning cysteine to phenylalanine, the CDR3 consists of 13 amino acids. The read is trimmed to its CDR3 DNA, 39 bases read in frame from base 1. Looking up the germline V gene (reference sequence) yields CDR1 WNHNN and CDR2 SYGVQD.

In this chain, TRBV10-1 is recombined with TRBJ2-1; the D region possibly corresponds to TRBD2 (5 bases align). This receptor was identified in a woman aged 45 to 65 with Graves' hyperthyroidism that later progressed to Graves' ophthalmopathy. The sample consisted of blood. The bases are TGCGCCAGCAGCCGTGATTTAGCGAATGAGCAGTTCTTC. Translated, this is CASSRDLANEQFF.